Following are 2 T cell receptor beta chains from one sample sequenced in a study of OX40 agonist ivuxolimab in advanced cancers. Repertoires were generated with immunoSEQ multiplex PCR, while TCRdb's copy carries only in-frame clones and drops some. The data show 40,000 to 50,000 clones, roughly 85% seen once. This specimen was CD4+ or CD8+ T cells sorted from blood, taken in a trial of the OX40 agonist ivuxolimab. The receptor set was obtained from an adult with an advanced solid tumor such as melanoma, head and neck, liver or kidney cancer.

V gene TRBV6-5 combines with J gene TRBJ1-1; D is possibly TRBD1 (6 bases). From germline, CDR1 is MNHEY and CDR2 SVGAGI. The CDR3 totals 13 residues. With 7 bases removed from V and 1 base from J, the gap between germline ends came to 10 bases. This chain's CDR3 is CASTTDRNTEAFF. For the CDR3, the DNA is TGTGCCAGCACCACGGACAGGAACACTGAAGCTTTCTTT.

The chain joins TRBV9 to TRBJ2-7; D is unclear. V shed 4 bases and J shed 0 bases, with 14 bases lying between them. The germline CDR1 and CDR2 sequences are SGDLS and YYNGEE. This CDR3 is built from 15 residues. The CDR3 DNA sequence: TGTGCCAGCAGCCCCTCGGCGGCCCGCTCCTACGAGCAGTACTTC. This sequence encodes CASSPSAARSYEQYF.